This T cell receptor beta chain derives from a study of CD8 T cells in ankylosing spondylitis. Points from the study as a whole: Matched ankylosing spondylitis synovial fluid reportedly showed significant enrichment of disease-linked clones. Earlier authors reported some of these motif variants in reactive arthritis synovial fluid and blood. Clones that were linked to disease were CD8+ and were relatively rare in peripheral blood.

In its sample, this clonotype was seen many times. What it recognizes is unknown. It was by quantitative 5'-RACE with molecular barcodes that TCR beta libraries were made. TCRdb passed the 5' RACE reads through MiXCR, listing each CDR3 protein once. Of roughly 130,000 distinct CDR3 sequences detected, 7% appear once; the ten largest clones hold over 9%. Trimming shortened V by 3 bases and J by 4 bases, and 11 bases separated the two germline ends. The CDR3 runs to 14 residues. Germline V gives CDR1 SEHNR, CDR2 FQNEAQ (reference sequence). The sequenced material came from blood, either unsorted or a sorted T cell fraction (not recorded which). The receptor comes from a male donor with ankylosing spondylitis or in good health (not recorded which). V is TRBV7-9 and J is TRBJ2-3, with no clear D. CDR3 protein: CASSFRPPSDTQYF. The CDR3 coding sequence is TGTGCCAGCAGCTTTCGACCACCATCAGATACGCAGTATTTT.